This T cell receptor (beta chain) was observed in a study of CXCR3-negative and CXCR3-positive naive CD8 T cells. Study conclusions and caveats: CXCR3 expression dropped partially after cryopreservation, and most assays relied on fresh PBMCs. Compared with CXCR3-negative naive cells, CXCR3-positive naive cells showed more hydrophobic TRB CDR3s.

Germline values: CDR1 LNHNV, CDR2 YYDKDF (reference sequence). The CDR3 runs 14 residues. UMI-labeled TRB cDNA libraries were prepared by 5' RACE. With the 5' RACE reads reprocessed, TCRdb shows one record per CDR3 protein and no DNA. The sample's table shows fewer than 90,000 distinct CDR3 sequences. A remark on this clonotype: Antigen specificity is unknown.

The source of this sequence is a human donor in good health. Some clones in this sample may be carry-over from other donors' samples. The rearrangement uses TRBV15 and TRBJ2-2; no DNA is available, so the TRBD2 call from TCRdb remains unchecked. Sequenced sample: naive CXCR3+ CD8+ T cells from blood. Subset here: CD45RO-CCR7+CD27+CD95- naive CD8+ T cells expressing CXCR3 (TNR3+). The CDR3 is CATAGPGGSGELFF.